This T cell receptor beta chain is drawn from a study of OX40 agonist ivuxolimab in advanced cancers. The study in broad terms: Ivuxolimab, which targeted the costimulatory receptor OX40 (CD134), was an agonistic, fully human IgG2 monoclonal antibody. Intravenous ivuxolimab was administered to patients every 2 weeks at six dose levels: 0.01, 0.1, 0.3, 1.5, 3 and 10 mg/kg. Of the 50 or so patients in dose escalation, about 20 had hepatocellular carcinoma, some 15 had melanoma, 9 had renal cell carcinoma and 9 had head and neck cancer. A male proportion of 82.7% and a mean age of approximately 60 years, ranging from 23 to 79, were recorded for the dose-escalation cohort. Patients were allowed to have had prior anti-PD-1, anti-PD-L1 or anti-CTLA-4 therapy, and roughly two fifths of the dose-escalation patients had been treated with checkpoint inhibitors. Partial responses occurred in three dose-escalation patients: two with cutaneous melanoma and one with hepatocellular carcinoma. Peripheral TCRbeta sequencing aimed to test whether ivuxolimab altered TCR sequence diversity and caused clonal T-cell expansion. The paper covers the monotherapy dose-escalation part of the phase I ivuxolimab trial, which included N of about 50 patients.

The germline V and J ends show losses of 3 bases and 2 bases respectively, and no gene match explains 15 bases of the junction. Looking up the germline V gene yields CDR1 SGDLS and CDR2 YYNGEE. Counted from cysteine to phenylalanine, this CDR3 has 18 amino acids. Only the CDR3 portion is preserved as DNA: 54 bases, with reading frame beginning at the first base. Patients with autoimmune disease history or receiving systemic immunosuppression were excluded from the trial. In every dose cohort, peripheral blood was drawn for TCR sequencing at baseline, cycle 4 day 1, and cycle 7 day 1. The samples were taken from a phase I, first-in-human, multicenter, open-label dose-escalation trial of ivuxolimab. Adults with locally advanced or metastatic melanoma, renal cell carcinoma, hepatocellular carcinoma or head and neck squamous cell carcinoma were enrolled in the trial. Before TCR sequencing, CD4+ T cells and CD8+ T cells were sorted from peripheral blood as separate populations.

Genomic DNA was extracted from sorted cells for sequencing of the TCRbeta CDR3 region. The immunoSEQ Assay was used to sequence the TCRbeta CDR3 regions. TCRdb mirrors the immuneACCESS table, restricted to in-frame sequences. Some clones are absent from its copies; in checked studies, under half trace to an unresolved V gene, and the reason for the others is unknown. This sample lists tens of thousands of clones; approximately 92% were detected once. Of the sample, roughly a tenth is held by the ten largest clones. Findings and caveats that apply to the study as a whole: After ivuxolimab, more expanded clones were found on average in CD8+ T cells than in CD4+ T cells. In the 0.1-3.0 mg/kg groups, partial responders had among the lowest normalized peripheral clonal expansion, particularly in CD8+ T cells. Low levels of normalized T-cell clonal expansion were also shown by some nonresponding patients. Clonal expansion of both CD4+ and CD8+ blood T cells was observed from baseline to week 6 at doses 0.1 to 3.0 mg/kg. The antigen specificity of the clonally expanded peripheral T cells was not determined.

Regarding this clone: Its cognate antigen has yet to be identified. No quality values exist for individual bases; no much larger clone is one base distant.

The sequencing here drew on CD4+ or CD8+ T cells sorted from blood, taken in a trial of the OX40 agonist ivuxolimab. The rearranged chain carries TRBV9 and TRBJ2-3; a stretch of 7 junction bases matches TRBD1. This TCR was recovered from an adult with an advanced solid tumor such as melanoma, head and neck, liver or kidney cancer. The CDR3: CASSGEAFGDRHTDTQYF. The DNA reads as follows: TGTGCCAGCAGCGGAGAGGCGTTTGGGGACAGACACACAGATACGCAGTATTTT.